One sample yielded the 15 T cell receptor beta chains listed below, sequenced in a study of PD-1 blockade in classical Hodgkin lymphoma (TCRdb year 2020). Interpreted using the paper, the time point label stands for: cycle 2 day 1 (C2D1) of nivolumab. All trial patients had relapsed after autologous stem cell transplantation, with cohorts A, B and C differing in prior brentuximab vedotin exposure. Libraries were constructed by the immunoSEQ multiplex PCR assay. What TCRdb holds here is the immuneACCESS table cut down to in-frame rearrangements. Part of the clones is not present; checked against another copy, under half of the missing clones reflect an unresolved V gene, and the others are unexplained. The sample table contains roughly 81,000 clones; only one count was recorded for 85% to 95% of them. Clones ranked in the top ten supply about 2.6% of the sample. The sample consisted of peripheral blood mononuclear cells (PBMCs), taken before the second cycle of nivolumab. These receptors were obtained from a human donor with classical Hodgkin lymphoma.

This chain connects TRBV30 to TRBJ2-7; D is undetermined. Trimming left V 5 bases short and J 2 bases short, with 7 bases between. CDR1 GTSNPN and CDR2 SVGIG come from the germline V gene (reference sequence). This CDR3 comprises 11 residues. In DNA, the CDR3 is TGTGCCTGGGGCCTAACCTACGAGCAGTACTTC. It yields the protein CAWGLTYEQYF. The full variable domain, completed using reference TRBV30 and TRBJ2-7, is SQTIHQWPATLVQPVGSPLSLECTVEGTSNPNLYWYRQAAGRGLQLLFYSVGIGQISSEVPQNLSASRPQDRQFILSSKKLLLSDSGFYLCAWGLTYEQYFGPGTRLTVT.

The V gene is TRBV7-6, the J gene TRBJ2-7; 7 positions match TRBD1. With 6 bases clipped from V and 0 bases from J, the junction kept 5 bases outside the gene matches. Per the germline V gene, CDR1 is SGHVS and CDR2 is FNYEAQ. The CDR3 runs to 14 residues. CDR3 in DNA: TGTGCCAGCAGTCGTTGGGACAGCTCCTACGAGCAGTACTTC. It is translated as CASSRWDSSYEQYF.

This clone came up once. V is TRBV29-1 and J is TRBJ2-7, with 8 positions matching TRBD2. Germline CDR1 is SQVTM and CDR2 is ANQGSEA. Trimming cost V 6 bases and J 2 bases; bases outside gene matches: 3. The CDR3 length is 12 residues. The CDR3 nucleotides are TGCAGCGTCGAGCGGGAGCCCTACGAGCAGTACTTC. Encoded protein: CSVEREPYEQYF.

The V call is TRBV7-9, the J call TRBJ1-4; D might be TRBD1 (5 bases). Trimming removed 4 bases from V and 4 bases from J, with 16 bases in between. Germline loops: CDR1 SEHNR, CDR2 FQNEAQ (reference sequence). The CDR3 covers 16 residues. The CDR3 DNA reads as TGTGCCAGCAGCTCCGGGACTCATCCTAGTAATGAAAAACTGTTTTTT. It specifies CASSSGTHPSNEKLFF.

V and J are TRBV7-3 and TRBJ2-5; weak D call: TRBD2 (5 bases). The CDR3 extends over 13 amino acids. CDR1 and CDR2 from the germline V gene are SGHTA and FQGTGA. V lost 5 bases, J lost 1 base, and 8 bases lay in between. The CDR3 protein is CASSLLAQETQYF. The CDR3 coding sequence is TGTGCCAGCAGCCTCCTAGCCCAAGAGACCCAGTACTTC.

The J gene is TRBJ2-1, the V gene TRBV10-2; weak D call: TRBD2 (6 bases). V shed 4 bases and J shed 5 bases, with 15 bases lying between them. This CDR3 has 15 residues. The germline CDR1 and CDR2 sequences are WSHSY and SAAADI. In nucleotides, the CDR3 is TGCGCCAGCAGTGCGCTAGCGACCCCCAACAATGAGCAGTTCTTC. The encoded protein is CASSALATPNNEQFF.

The chain has TRBV30 and TRBJ2-6; D unclear. The CDR3 runs to 14 residues. V shed 4 bases and J shed 2 bases, with 9 bases lying between them. Per germline, CDR1 GTSNPN and CDR2 SVGIG (reference sequence). CDR3 amino acids: CAWTGLTGANVLTF. The CDR3 DNA reads TGTGCCTGGACAGGTCTAACTGGGGCCAACGTCCTGACTTTC. The full variable domain, rest sourced from reference TRBV30 and TRBJ2-6, is SQTIHQWPATLVQPVGSPLSLECTVEGTSNPNLYWYRQAAGRGLQLLFYSVGIGQISSEVPQNLSASRPQDRQFILSSKKLLLSDSGFYLCAWTGLTGANVLTFGAGSRLTVL.

V gene TRBV7-9 combines with J gene TRBJ2-5, with TRBD1 matching over 9 bases. With V trimmed by 5 bases and J by 5 bases, 9 bases remained unmatched. The V gene's germline CDR1 is SEHNR and CDR2 FQNEAQ (reference sequence). This CDR3 contains 15 residues. In DNA form, the CDR3 reads TGTGCCAGCAGCATTGGGACAGGGCGGGCGGAGACCCAGTACTTC. Translation: CASSIGTGRAETQYF. Full variable domain (remainder filled in from reference TRBV7-9 and TRBJ2-5): DTGVSQNPRHKITKRGQNVTFRCDPISEHNRLYWYRQTLGQGPEFLTYFQNEAQLEKSRLLSDRFSAERPKGSFSTLEIQRTEQGDSAMYLCASSIGTGRAETQYFGPGTRLLVL.

The chain is built from TRBV28 and TRBJ2-7; D may be TRBD1 or TRBD2 (5 bases each). CDR1 is MDHEN, CDR2 SYDVKM, per germline. The CDR3 loop spans 15 amino acids. V was trimmed by 5 bases and J by 2 bases, leaving 16 bases between them. The CDR3 here is CASSRPGRQTYEQYF. The CDR3 region has the DNA TGTGCCAGCAGTCGACCGGGACGGCAAACCTACGAGCAGTACTTC. Drawing the rest from reference TRBV28 and TRBJ2-7, the complete variable domain is DVKVTQSSRYLVKRTGEKVFLECVQDMDHENMFWYRQDPGLGLRLIYFSYDVKMKEKGDIPEGYSVSREKKERFSLILESASTNQTSMYLCASSRPGRQTYEQYFGPGTRLTVT.

The V call is TRBV20-1, the J call TRBJ2-4; unclear D gene. CDR3 length: 11 amino acids. Trimming left V 3 bases short and J 5 bases short, with 5 bases between. Per germline, CDR1 DFQATT and CDR2 SNEGSKA (reference sequence). The CDR3, as DNA: TGCAGTGCTAGGGGCGAAAACATTCAGTACTTC. Encoded protein: CSARGENIQYF.

The chain has TRBV28 and TRBJ2-7, with a tentative D call TRBD2 (5 bases). This CDR3 spans 15 amino acids. Trimming removed 3 bases at V and 3 bases at J, with 15 bases between. CDR1 is MDHEN and CDR2 is SYDVKM in the germline V gene. CDR3 coding DNA: TGTGCCAGCAGTTTCGGTGAAGGGAGTGTCTACGAGCAGTACTTC. Its protein is CASSFGEGSVYEQYF.

The V call is TRBV7-2, the J call TRBJ1-4; D ambiguous. This CDR3 comprises 13 residues. In germline, CDR1 is SGHTA, CDR2 FQGNSA. The germline V and J ends were trimmed by 4 bases and 8 bases, with 11 bases remaining between them. CDR3 in DNA: TGTGCCAGCAGCTACAGCAGTGGGGAAAAACTGTTTTTT. Encoded protein: CASSYSSGEKLFF.

The chain has TRBV2 and TRBJ2-1; TRBD2 agrees at 10 bases. The germline V gene encodes CDR1 SNHLY and CDR2 FYNNEI. The CDR3 runs 15 residues. V gave up 6 bases and J gave up 2 bases; unmatched junction bases: 4. The CDR3 DNA reads TGTGCCAGCAGCCGGCTAGCGGGAGCCTACAATGAGCAGTTCTTC. It encodes CASSRLAGAYNEQFF.

The rearrangement joins TRBV2 to TRBJ2-2; 9 positions agree with TRBD2. The CDR3 is 16 amino acids. V trimming: 10 bases; J trimming: 4 bases; junction bases outside the gene matches: 13. Per germline, CDR1 SNHLY and CDR2 FYNNEI. The DNA of the CDR3 is TGTGCCACCGGGGGTAGCGGGAGTGGGATCACCGGGGAGCTGTTTTTT. As protein: CATGGSGSGITGELFF.

V and J are TRBV2 and TRBJ2-5; 10 positions agree with TRBD1. CDR1 and CDR2 (germline): SNHLY, FYNNEI. The CDR3 sequence is 15 residues long. V was pared by 1 base and J by 5 bases, with 4 bases of the junction left unmatched. CDR3 protein: CASSEGTGGPETQYF. CDR3 sequence (DNA): TGTGCCAGCAGTGAAGGGACAGGGGGACCGGAGACCCAGTACTTC.